These 19 T cell receptor beta chains were all obtained from the same sample, sequenced in a study of technical replicates of blood from several donors. Repertoires were generated with immunoSEQ multiplex PCR, while TCRdb's copy carries only in-frame clones and drops some. The sample shows roughly 72,000 clones, roughly 97% of them seen only once. Sample: T cells isolated from PBMCs. Receptors were obtained from a human donor in good health.

J is TRBJ2-7 and V is TRBV7-2; the match to TRBD1 covers 10 bases. Germline loops: CDR1 SGHTA, CDR2 FQGNSA. J was trimmed by 4 bases and V by 5 bases; bases with no gene match: 5. This CDR3 region has 14 residues. CDR3 coding DNA: TGTGCCAGCAGCCACCGGGACAGGGGATACGAGCAGTACTTC. Translation: CASSHRDRGYEQYF.

The V call is TRBV10-3, the J call TRBJ1-1, with 7 nucleotides matching TRBD1. This CDR3 is built from 15 residues. Germline loops: CDR1 ENHRY, CDR2 SYGVKD. V shed 6 bases, J shed 4 bases, and the junction held 11 bases outside the gene matches. The DNA for the CDR3 is TGTGCCATCAGGCGATCCCCCGGGACAGTCACTGAAGCTTTCTTT. It specifies CAIRRSPGTVTEAFF.

V is TRBV14 and J is TRBJ1-3; D call uncertain. Trimming left V 0 bases short and J 4 bases short, with 10 bases between. CDR1 and CDR2 from the germline V gene are SGHDN and FVKESK. CDR3 length equals 15 residues. CDR3 bases: TGTGCCAGCAGCCAAGACAGGTACTCCGGAAACACCATATATTTT. This codes for CASSQDRYSGNTIYF.

J is TRBJ1-2 and V is TRBV5-1, with 10 bases lining up with TRBD1. Germline CDR1 and CDR2: SGHRS and YFSETQ. Trimming cost V 4 bases and J 7 bases; bases outside gene matches: 7. The CDR3 has 14 amino acids. The CDR3 sequence: CASSMTGGDVGYTF. The CDR3 DNA reads TGCGCCAGCAGCATGACAGGGGGCGACGTTGGCTACACCTTC.

The V call is TRBV5-1, the J call TRBJ2-7, with D possibly TRBD1 on 6 matching bases. Germline CDR1 reads SGHRS; CDR2 reads YFSETQ. V lost 0 bases and J 6 bases, leaving 19 bases between the germline ends. The CDR3 length is 16 residues. This CDR3 is CASSLAVGSGASEQYF. In DNA, the CDR3 is TGCGCCAGCAGCTTGGCCGTTGGGTCAGGGGCCTCCGAGCAGTACTTC. The complete variable domain, with remaining parts taken from reference TRBV5-1 and TRBJ2-7, reads KAGVTQTPRYLIKTRGQQVTLSCSPISGHRSVSWYQQTPGQGLQFLFEYFSETQRNKGNFPGRFSGRQFSNSRSEMNVSTLELGDSALYLCASSLAVGSGASEQYFGPGTRLTVT.

The chain recombines TRBV29-1 with TRBJ1-1; no clear D gene. Germline V gene data show CDR1 as SQVTM and CDR2 as ANQGSEA. Trimming left V 3 bases short and J 0 bases short, with 8 bases between. This CDR3 is 13 amino acids long. CDR3 DNA: TGCAGCGTTGAGAAAGCGATGAACACTGAAGCTTTCTTT. Protein: CSVEKAMNTEAFF.

This rearrangement joins TRBV6-1 to TRBJ1-2, with D possibly matching TRBD1 (6 bases). The CDR3 is 15 residues long. Trimming shortened V by 0 bases and J by 8 bases, and 16 bases separated the two germline ends. In germline, CDR1 is MNHNS, CDR2 SASEGT. CDR3 DNA: TGTGCCAGCAGTGAAGCGTGGACAGTGAACCAGGGCTACACCTTC. It is translated as CASSEAWTVNQGYTF.

The chain recombines TRBV19 with TRBJ2-3, with 7 positions matching TRBD2. The CDR3 contains 17 residues. Germline V lookup: CDR1 LNHDA, CDR2 SQIVND (reference sequence). The V segment lost 3 bases and the J segment 2 bases; nucleotides outside the gene matches: 11. The CDR3 spells CASSIFSSSGITDTQYF. CDR3 DNA sequence: TGTGCCAGTAGTATCTTTTCGTCGAGCGGGATCACAGATACGCAGTATTTT.

V gene TRBV7-9 combines with J gene TRBJ2-1; weak D call: TRBD1 (5 bases). The CDR3 extends over 13 amino acids. The V end was cut by 0 bases, the J end by 9 bases, with 9 bases between. The germline CDR1 and CDR2 sequences are SEHNR and FQNEAQ (reference sequence). CDR3 in amino acids: CASSLADTVEQFF. As DNA, the CDR3 is TGTGCCAGCAGCTTAGCGGACACCGTTGAGCAGTTCTTC.

The V gene is TRBV6-1, the J gene TRBJ1-1; possible D gene TRBD1, 5 bases. CDR1 is MNHNS and CDR2 is SASEGT in the germline V gene. The CDR3 has 13 residues. The ends were cut back, 2 bases at V and 10 bases at J, with 14 bases in the middle. In nucleotides, the CDR3 is TGTGCCAGCAGTGAATACGGGGGGGGTGTAGCTTTCTTT. This codes for CASSEYGGGVAFF.

The chain is built from TRBV2 and TRBJ1-4, with D tentatively TRBD1 (5 bases). V lost 4 bases, J lost 7 bases, and 10 bases lay in between. In germline, CDR1 is SNHLY, CDR2 FYNNEI. There are 13 residues in the CDR3. The CDR3 nucleotides are TGTGCCAGCAGTGCAGGGTACGCTGAAAAACTGTTTTTT. Its translation is CASSAGYAEKLFF.

The rearrangement joins TRBV6-1 to TRBJ1-4; 8 nucleotides align to TRBD1. CDR1 MNHNS and CDR2 SASEGT come from the germline V gene. V shed 7 bases and J 5 bases; nucleotides not matched to a gene: 9. The CDR3 covers 15 residues. In DNA, the CDR3 is TGTGCCAGCACCTTCGCCAGGGGGCCAAATGAAAAACTGTTTTTT. This codes for CASTFARGPNEKLFF.

This clone is a singleton in its sample. CDR3 bases: TGCGCCAGCAGCTCGCCTAAGTACACAGATACGCAGTATTTT. Its protein is CASSSPKYTDTQYF. This chain links TRBV5-1 with TRBJ2-3; D remains unclear. The V and J ends lost 3 bases and 2 bases respectively, with 10 bases between them. Germline V gene data show CDR1 as SGHRS and CDR2 as YFSETQ. The CDR3 length is 14 residues. Drawing the rest from reference TRBV5-1 and TRBJ2-3, the complete variable domain is KAGVTQTPRYLIKTRGQQVTLSCSPISGHRSVSWYQQTPGQGLQFLFEYFSETQRNKGNFPGRFSGRQFSNSRSEMNVSTLELGDSALYLCASSSPKYTDTQYFGPGTRLTVL.

The genes are TRBV10-3 and TRBJ1-4, with D possibly TRBD1 on 6 matching bases. Germline V gene sequence: CDR1 ENHRY, CDR2 SYGVKD. This CDR3 has 13 residues. Deletions cut 6 bases from V and 5 bases from J, with 10 bases between. The CDR3 reads CAIRSGVNEKLFF. The CDR3 DNA follows: TGTGCCATCAGATCAGGGGTAAATGAAAAACTGTTTTTT.

This chain's CDR3 is CASSYMEADYEQYF. CDR3 DNA: TGTGCCAGCAGCTATATGGAGGCAGACTACGAGCAGTACTTC. The chain combines TRBV6-1 with TRBJ2-7, with D possibly TRBD2 on 5 matching bases. The CDR3 runs 14 residues. V lost 6 bases and J lost 3, with 15 bases in between. CDR1 MNHNS and CDR2 SASEGT come from the germline V gene.

The chain employs TRBV6-4 and TRBJ1-1; D unresolved. Germline loops: CDR1 MRHNA, CDR2 SNTAGT. CDR3 length equals 14 residues. V gave up 4 bases and J gave up 0 bases, with 9 bases separating them. DNA of the CDR3: TGTGCCAGCAGTGCTACCGGGATGAACACTGAAGCTTTCTTT. Translation gives CASSATGMNTEAFF.

The genes are TRBV11-2 and TRBJ2-2; 8 bases match TRBD1. With 2 bases clipped from V and 4 bases from J, the junction kept 3 bases outside the gene matches. Germline-derived CDR1 and CDR2 are SGHAT and FQNNGV. This CDR3 region has 15 residues. The CDR3 loop is CASSLLGQGTGELFF. The CDR3 bases are TGTGCCAGCAGCTTACTAGGACAGGGCACCGGGGAGCTGTTTTTT. Looking up the rest from reference TRBV11-2 and TRBJ2-2 gives the full variable domain: EAGVAQSPRYKIIEKRQSVAFWCNPISGHATLYWYQQILGQGPKLLIQFQNNGVVDDSQLPKDRFSAERLKGVDSTLKIQPAKLEDSAVYLCASSLLGQGTGELFFGEGSRLTVL.

The rearrangement joins TRBV7-3 to TRBJ2-6; D uncertain. Trimming removed 5 bases at V and 0 bases at J, with 8 bases between. Germline lookup yields CDR1 SGHTA and CDR2 FQGTGA. The CDR3 is 15 amino acids. In DNA form, the CDR3 reads TGTGCCAGCAGCATCCCCGGCTCTGGGGCCAACGTCCTGACTTTC. This encodes CASSIPGSGANVLTF. The full variable domain, with the rest looked up from reference TRBV7-3 and TRBJ2-6, is GAGVSQTPSNKVTEKGKYVELRCDPISGHTALYWYRQSLGQGPEFLIYFQGTGAADDSGLPNDRFFAVRPEGSVSTLKIQRTERGDSAVYLCASSIPGSGANVLTFGAGSRLTVL.

The rearrangement links TRBV27 to TRBJ1-1, with D tentatively TRBD1 (5 bases). This CDR3 is 15 amino acids long. V lost 7 bases and J 1 base, leaving 16 bases between the germline ends. Germline V gene sequence: CDR1 MNHEY, CDR2 SMNVEV (reference sequence). The CDR3 nucleotides read TGTGCCAGCACCTTCCAATTTGACAGGAACACTGAAGCTTTCTTT. Translated: CASTFQFDRNTEAFF.